This T cell receptor (beta chain) emerged from a study of vaccination and CD4 T cells after COVID-19. Cultured CD4+ T-cell DNA underwent Oncomine TCR Beta short-read sequencing. Each CDR3 protein gets one entry after TCRdb re-called the PCR reads with MiXCR. This table holds 15,000 to 19,000 distinct CDR3 sequences, approximately 40% found once. Points on this clonotype: Its antigen is currently unknown.

Described treatment: roughly ten-day PBMC culture with coronavirus spike peptide pools or control peptides (ViraFEST assay). The source material was CD4+ T cells from blood, cultured in vitro, sampled before SARS-CoV-2 vaccination. The TCR originated in a human donor who had recovered from COVID-19.

For the CDR3, the DNA is TGCAGTGCTAGATTCCGGCAAATGGGCGAGCAGTTCTTC. Encoded protein: CSARFRQMGEQFF. V is TRBV20-1 and J is TRBJ2-1; D gene uncertain. The germline V gene has CDR1 DFQATT and CDR2 SNEGSKA (reference sequence). Trimming cost V 2 bases and J 10 bases, with 15 bases left between them. The CDR3 has 13 residues.